This TCR beta chain was profiled in a study of T cell changes during pregnancy in multiple sclerosis. Libraries were prepared by immunoSEQ multiplex PCR; TCRdb keeps only in-frame clonotypes and omits some of them. The repertoire holds under 95,000 clones, with 94% as singletons. This specimen consisted of peripheral blood, obtained in the second trimester of pregnancy. The TCR was taken from a female donor in good health, enrolled as a control in a pregnancy study.

CDR3 region: CASSLSGVRNTEAFF. DNA of the CDR3: TGCGCCAGCAGCTTGTCCGGAGTAAGGAACACTGAAGCTTTCTTT. This chain links TRBV5-1 with TRBJ1-1, with unresolved D. Germline CDR1 reads SGHRS; CDR2 reads YFSETQ. The CDR3 covers 15 residues. With 1 base removed from V and 1 base from J, the gap between germline ends came to 11 bases.